This T cell receptor (beta chain) comes out of a study of PD-1 blockade in classical Hodgkin lymphoma. Study in general: Nivolumab dosing for patients was 3 mg/kg, administered intravenously every 2 weeks. General study findings and limits: TCR diversity in CD4+, not CD8+, cells rose significantly by C4D1.

Measured with immunoSEQ multiplex PCR; TCRdb has only the in-frame clones, and not every one. Here the sample spans 35,000 or so clones, 76% being singletons. Concerning this clone itself: Its antigen remains unidentified.

The junction had 3 bases not matched to a gene; V was cut back by 5 bases and J by 1 base. The CDR3 loop spans 14 amino acids. CDR1 is SGHVS, CDR2 FQNEAQ, per germline. Autologous stem cell transplantation was followed by relapse in every patient, and brentuximab vedotin exposure varied. The sequencing here drew on peripheral blood mononuclear cells (PBMCs), taken before the second cycle of nivolumab. The receptor was derived from a human donor with classical Hodgkin lymphoma. The chain combines TRBV7-8 with TRBJ2-3, with 7 bases aligning to TRBD1. This chain's CDR3 is CASSQTGRTDTQYF. The CDR3, as DNA: TGTGCCAGCAGCCAGACAGGGCGCACAGATACGCAGTATTTT.